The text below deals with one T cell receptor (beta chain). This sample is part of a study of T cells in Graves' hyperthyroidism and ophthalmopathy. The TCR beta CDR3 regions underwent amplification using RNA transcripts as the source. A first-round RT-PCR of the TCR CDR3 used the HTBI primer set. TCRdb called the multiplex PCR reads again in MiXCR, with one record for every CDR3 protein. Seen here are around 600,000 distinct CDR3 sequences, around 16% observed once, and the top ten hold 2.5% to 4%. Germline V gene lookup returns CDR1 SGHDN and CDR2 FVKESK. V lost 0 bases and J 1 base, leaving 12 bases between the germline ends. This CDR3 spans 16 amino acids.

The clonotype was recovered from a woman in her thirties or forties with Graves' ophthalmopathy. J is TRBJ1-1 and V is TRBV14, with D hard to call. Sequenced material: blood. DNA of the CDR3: TGTGCCAGCAGCCAAGATTCGAGGGTTTCGAACACTGAAGCTTTCTTT. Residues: CASSQDSRVSNTEAFF.